This T cell receptor beta chain derives from a study of beta chain features in type 1 diabetes. Study-level information: The examined sorted cells totaled about 98 million across samples.

Investigators reverse transcribed all isolated RNA, so they sequenced expressed TCRB transcripts. Profiling relied on immunoSEQ multiplex PCR, and the TCRdb table lists in-frame clones only, not all of them. The sample records fewer than 550,000 clones, approximately 10% being singletons. Germline V gene data show CDR1 as SGHRS and CDR2 as YFSETQ. This CDR3 has 18 amino acids. The J segment lost 0 bases and the V segment lost 3 bases, leaving 9 bases of the junction unmatched. Sequencing was done on a sample of naive CD4+ T cells from blood. V is TRBV5-1 and J is TRBJ2-6; TRBD1 aligns across 7 bases. The TCR was taken from a woman between 18 and 29 years old in good health. The CDR3 DNA is TGCGCCAGCAGCTCCCTCGGGACAGCAAGCTCTGGGGCCAACGTCCTGACTTTC. This encodes CASSSLGTASSGANVLTF.